This TCR beta chain stems from a study of shared T cell receptors in the human thymus. CDR3 length equals 15 residues. Germline assignment: CDR1 SGHTA and CDR2 FQGTGA. The ends lost 1 base at V and 0 bases at J; junction bases unmatched: 0. This table comes from immunoSEQ multiplex PCR, and its TCRdb copy is limited to in-frame clones, with some not included. Here the sample spans under 450,000 clones, roughly 94% being singletons. J is TRBJ2-1 and V is TRBV7-3; 7 bases are a match to TRBD1. The source is a human donor. The specimen was thymocytes. The CDR3 region has the DNA TGTGCCAGCAGCTTAAAGGGGGCCTCCTACAATGAGCAGTTCTTC. Translation: CASSLKGASYNEQFF.